This note documents a single TCR beta chain sequence. The data were obtained in a study of T cells in Graves' hyperthyroidism and ophthalmopathy. RNA transcripts gave rise to amplified TCR beta CDR3 regions. The study used the HTBI primer set for a first-round RT-PCR of the TCR CDR3. One entry per CDR3 protein results from TCRdb running MiXCR on the multiplex PCR reads. The data show roughly 57,000 distinct CDR3 sequences, around 53% seen once. V gave up 6 bases and J gave up 8 bases; unmatched junction bases: 11. The CDR3 is 17 residues long. Sequences were obtained from blood. This sequence was found in a woman aged 55-75 years with Graves' ophthalmopathy. The chain couples TRBV12-3 or TRBV12-4 to TRBJ2-1, with 15 nucleotides matching TRBD2. CDR3 protein: CASSSGLAGGSFHEQFF. The CDR3 DNA sequence: TGTGCCAGCAGCTCGGGACTAGCGGGGGGAAGCTTCCATGAGCAGTTCTTC.